This T cell receptor beta chain originates from a study of T-cell memory formation after mild COVID-19. cDNA libraries for TCR alpha and TCR beta, carrying sample barcodes and UMIs, came from 5'RACE with constant-segment primers. MiXCR, applied by TCRdb to the 5' RACE reads, yields one record per CDR3 protein. Found here are about 140,000 distinct CDR3 sequences, around 13% of them singletons; the top ten hold around 14%. Study-level points and caveats: Clones shrinking between day 15 and 85 showed a balanced CD4/CD8 split, and those that grew later tilted toward CD4+. Among CD4+ contracting clones, most were CM and EM, and CD8+ ones EMRA. There were some responding clones in pre-infection memory, which suggested that cross-reactive memory had joined.

V gave up 5 bases and J gave up 6 bases; unmatched junction bases: 7. Germline assignment: CDR1 MNHNY and CDR2 SVGAGI (reference sequence). The CDR3 is made up of 15 amino acids. Concerning this clonotype: Its target is not known.

The chain combines TRBV6-6 with TRBJ2-3; 11 bases match TRBD2. The clonotype was recovered from an adult woman who had mild COVID-19 (a few samples of this study predate the infection). Cell type and time point are not known. The sample taken for sequencing was PBMCs or a T cell subset sorted from them (not recorded which). The CDR3 protein is CASSNLAGGLDTQYF. CDR3 bases: TGTGCCAGCAGTAACCTAGCGGGGGGTTTGGATACGCAGTATTTT.